A single sample gave rise to the 21 T cell receptor beta chains below, sequenced in a study of T-cell reconstitution after alpha-beta-depleted transplantation in children (dated by TCRdb to about 2016). Library prep was done by PCR. Sequenced using an Illumina HiSeq 2500. TCR libraries were prepared with molecular barcoding, using unique molecular identifiers to normalize TCRbeta repertoire quantification. TCRdb reprocessed the public reads (quality trimming at Q25 with fastp, clone calling with MiXCR) and kept in-frame beta chains. A single entry per CDR3 protein holds the most common genes and DNA from its merged rows. This sample has about 610,000 distinct CDR3 sequences in its table, and 10% of those were observed once. The top ten clonotypes cover less than 5% of the sample. The input for sequencing was PBMCs from the stem cell graft donor, taken from the stem cell graft. All receptors derive from a human donor who donated a stem cell graft to a child with acute myeloid leukemia.

J is TRBJ2-1 and V is TRBV29-1; 7 bases fit TRBD2. CDR1 and CDR2 from the germline V gene are SQVTM and ANQGSEA. The length of the CDR3 is 15 residues. Losses at the gene ends were 2 bases for V and 5 bases for J; bases not matched to a gene: 9. As DNA, the CDR3 is TGCAGCGTTGAACCGGTTGGGACTATTAACAATGAGCAGTTCTTC. Amino acids: CSVEPVGTINNEQFF.

This clonotype was seen at least ten times. The chain employs TRBV12-3 or TRBV12-4 and TRBJ2-7; no reliable D call. V was pared by 4 bases and J by 7 bases, with 17 bases between. The CDR3 is 14 residues long. CDR3 DNA sequence: TGTGCCAGCAGTTCTACACTTGAGGTAGATGAGCAGTACTTC. This encodes CASSSTLEVDEQYF.

The sample holds a few counts of this clonotype. The rearrangement uses TRBV10-3 and TRBJ2-2; D not certain. CDR1 ENHRY and CDR2 SYGVKD come from the germline V gene. CDR3 length: 13 residues. Deletions cut 10 bases from V and 1 base from J, with 10 bases between. The CDR3 DNA reads as TGTGCCACGCGGACGGGGAACACCGGGGAGCTGTTTTTT. Its protein is CATRTGNTGELFF.

This clonotype was counted ten times or more. The chain links TRBV7-2 to TRBJ2-3; D is possibly TRBD2 (6 bases). CDR1 SGHTA and CDR2 FQGNSA come from the germline V gene. Trimming took 0 bases from V and 1 from J, leaving 14 bases between them. CDR3 length equals 17 residues. CDR3 loop: CASSLAVGGVGTDTQYF. CDR3 DNA sequence: TGTGCCAGCAGCTTAGCGGTCGGCGGGGTTGGCACAGATACGCAGTATTTT.

V usage is TRBV20-1 and J usage is TRBJ1-5; 8 nucleotides align to TRBD1. J lost 0 bases, V lost 0 bases, and 10 bases had no gene match. The CDR3 loop spans 18 amino acids. CDR1 is DFQATT and CDR2 is SNEGSKA in the germline V gene (reference sequence). CDR3 sequence (DNA): TGCAGTGCTAGAGACTCGGGACAGGTCCTCTATAGCAATCAGCCCCAGCATTTT. Amino acids: CSARDSGQVLYSNQPQHF.

This clonotype has just a few counts. The J gene is TRBJ2-4, the V gene TRBV20-1, with D possibly matching TRBD1 (5 bases). Germline values: CDR1 DFQATT, CDR2 SNEGSKA (reference sequence). The CDR3 runs 13 residues. With 6 bases removed from V and 7 bases from J, the gap between germline ends came to 16 bases. The CDR3 DNA follows: TGCAGTGCCGAGGTGGACGCAGGGAACATTCAGTACTTC. The encoded protein is CSAEVDAGNIQYF.

This clonotype was seen more than once but under ten times. V usage is TRBV12-3 or TRBV12-4 and J usage is TRBJ2-3; perhaps TRBD1 as D (5 bases). Between the trimmed V and J ends, which lost 3 bases and 0 bases, there was a span of 13 bases. This CDR3 is 16 amino acids long. CDR3 nucleotides: TGTGCCAGCAGTTTTTCCACGACAGCTAGCACAGATACGCAGTATTTT. This codes for CASSFSTTASTDTQYF.

This clonotype showed up just a few times. The CDR3 sequence: CASSQEAGGVEAVDTEAFF. The CDR3 DNA reads TGTGCCAGCAGCCAAGAAGCCGGGGGGGTGGAAGCCGTGGACACTGAAGCTTTCTTT. This chain uses TRBV4-2 with TRBJ1-1; D is perhaps TRBD1 (5 bases). Germline CDR1 LGHNA, CDR2 YNFKEQ. Trimming removed 0 bases from V and 3 bases from J, with 23 bases in between. The CDR3 has 19 amino acids.

The rearrangement uses TRBV20-1 and TRBJ2-3, with D unclear. V gave up 6 bases and J gave up 5 bases, with 9 bases separating them. The CDR3 has 11 amino acids. CDR1 is DFQATT, CDR2 SNEGSKA, per germline (reference sequence). The DNA of the CDR3 is TGCAGTGCCCCCAAGGGAGATACGCAGTATTTT. It encodes CSAPKGDTQYF.

This clonotype was found a few times. The chain employs TRBV28 and TRBJ1-6; the D is unclear. Germline V gene lookup returns CDR1 MDHEN and CDR2 SYDVKM. Trimming removed 6 bases at V and 6 bases at J, with 6 bases between. CDR3 length equals 12 residues. The CDR3 spells CASRVTNSPLHF. The DNA of the CDR3 is TGTGCCAGCAGGGTGACTAATTCACCCCTCCACTTT.

This clonotype appeared many times. V gene TRBV12-3 or TRBV12-4 combines with J gene TRBJ2-4, with D uncertain. The CDR3 runs 11 residues. V was cut by 5 bases and J by 4 bases, with 3 bases left in between. The CDR3 DNA reads as TGTGCCAGCAGTGCGAAAAACATTCAGTACTTC. As protein: CASSAKNIQYF.

CDR3 DNA: TGCAGTGCTAGATCAGCGGGAGCGGGAGAGACCCAGTACTTC. It encodes CSARSAGAGETQYF. V and J are TRBV20-1 and TRBJ2-5; 8 nucleotides agree with TRBD2. Unmatched junction bases numbered 6, after V lost 2 bases and J lost 4 bases. CDR3 size: 14 residues. Germline V CDR1 and CDR2: DFQATT, SNEGSKA (reference sequence).

The chain couples TRBV6-2 or TRBV6-3 to TRBJ2-1; D possibly corresponds to TRBD1 (6 bases). V was trimmed by 2 bases and J by 9 bases, leaving 14 bases between them. Germline V lookup: CDR1 MNHEY, CDR2 SVGEGT. There are 14 residues in the CDR3. The CDR3 bases are TGTGCCAGCAGTTACCGCCTCCAGGGGAGTGAGCAGTTCTTC. This translates into CASSYRLQGSEQFF.

This clonotype showed up many times. The rearrangement uses TRBV6-5 and TRBJ2-7, with 7 bases identical to TRBD2. CDR1 MNHEY and CDR2 SVGAGI come from the germline V gene. Trimming cost V 4 bases and J 5 bases; bases outside gene matches: 8. The CDR3 is made up of 14 amino acids. CDR3 in DNA: TGTGCCAGCAGTTCCGGGCGGGAGTTCGACGAGCAGTACTTC. Amino acid sequence: CASSSGREFDEQYF.

This clonotype was seen only a few times. The chain carries TRBV6-6 and TRBJ2-7, with D unclear. Germline CDR1 MNHNY, CDR2 SVGAGI (reference sequence). Trimming removed 7 bases at V and 0 bases at J, with 10 bases between. The CDR3 length is 13 residues. This chain's CDR3 is CASTWQVSYEQYF. For the CDR3, the DNA is TGTGCCAGCACCTGGCAGGTCTCCTACGAGCAGTACTTC.

The V gene is TRBV7-8, the J gene TRBJ2-5; 12 bases match TRBD2. CDR1 is SGHVS, CDR2 FQNEAQ, per germline. The CDR3 is 18 residues long. V dropped 1 base and J dropped 5; count of bases not matched to a gene: 11. The CDR3 spells CASSLESILAGGRETQYF. DNA for the CDR3: TGTGCCAGCAGCTTAGAAAGTATCCTAGCGGGGGGGAGGGAGACCCAGTACTTC.

Many counts were recorded for this clonotype. The V call is TRBV12-3 or TRBV12-4, the J call TRBJ2-3; D gene unclear. V shed 4 bases and J shed 0 bases, with 11 bases lying between them. This CDR3 has 15 residues. The CDR3 region has the DNA TGTGCCAGCAGTTCCCCACTATCTAGCACAGATACGCAGTATTTT. Protein sequence: CASSSPLSSTDTQYF.

As DNA, the CDR3 is TGTGCCACCAGTGATCCGGGACGGCGGCTACCCGGGGAGCTGTTTTTT. Translating it yields CATSDPGRRLPGELFF. The chain uses TRBV24-1 and TRBJ2-2; D assignment may be TRBD1 or TRBD2 (5 bases each). V was pared by 3 bases and J by 6 bases, with 16 bases between. This CDR3 contains 16 residues. Germline CDR1 is KGHDR and CDR2 is SFDVKD.

V gene TRBV7-2 combines with J gene TRBJ1-1; the match to TRBD1 covers 7 bases. V was pared by 7 bases and J by 0 bases, with 5 bases of the junction left unmatched. CDR1 is SGHTA and CDR2 is FQGNSA in the germline V gene. The CDR3 totals 14 residues. The CDR3 region has the DNA TGTGCCAGCACCAGGGACAGAATGAACACTGAAGCTTTCTTT. Its protein product is CASTRDRMNTEAFF. The entire variable domain, with the rest obtained from reference TRBV7-2 and TRBJ1-1, is as follows: GAGVSQSPSNKVTEKGKDVELRCDPISGHTALYWYRQSLGQGLEFLIYFQGNSAPDKSGLPSDRFSAERTGGSVSTLTIQRTQQEDSAVYLCASTRDRMNTEAFFGQGTRLTVV.

This clonotype was counted at least ten times. The rearrangement links TRBV10-3 to TRBJ2-5; 8 bases align to TRBD2. CDR3 size: 13 residues. V was clipped by 5 bases and J by 4 bases; unmatched bases: 3. Germline V gene lookup returns CDR1 ENHRY and CDR2 SYGVKD. CDR3 sequence: CAISLAGRETQYF. The CDR3 DNA is TGTGCCATCAGTCTAGCGGGTAGAGAGACCCAGTACTTC.

CDR3 sequence reads: CASSKAATDTQYF. CDR3 coding DNA: TGTGCCAGCAGCAAAGCGGCCACAGATACGCAGTATTTT. V usage is TRBV21-1 and J usage is TRBJ2-3. TRBV21-1 is a known pseudogene. The CDR3 runs to 13 residues.